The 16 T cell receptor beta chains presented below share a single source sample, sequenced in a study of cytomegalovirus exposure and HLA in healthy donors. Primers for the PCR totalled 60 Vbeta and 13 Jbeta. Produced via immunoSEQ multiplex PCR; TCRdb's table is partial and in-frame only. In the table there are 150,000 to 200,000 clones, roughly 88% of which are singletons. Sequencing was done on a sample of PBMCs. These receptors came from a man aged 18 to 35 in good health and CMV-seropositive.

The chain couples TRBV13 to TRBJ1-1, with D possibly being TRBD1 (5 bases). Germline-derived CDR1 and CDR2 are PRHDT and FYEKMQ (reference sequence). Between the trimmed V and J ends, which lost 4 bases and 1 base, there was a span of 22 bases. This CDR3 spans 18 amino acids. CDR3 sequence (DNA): TGTGCCAGCAGCTCACGCCGTTTTCGGGGGGAAGGGAACACTGAAGCTTTCTTT. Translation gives CASSSRRFRGEGNTEAFF.

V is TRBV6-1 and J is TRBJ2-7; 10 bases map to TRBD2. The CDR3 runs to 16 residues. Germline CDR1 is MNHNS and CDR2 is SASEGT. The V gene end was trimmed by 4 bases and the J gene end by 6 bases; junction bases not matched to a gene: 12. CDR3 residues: CASSGGVLAGMSEQYF. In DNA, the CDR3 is TGTGCCAGCAGTGGGGGCGTACTAGCGGGGATGAGCGAGCAGTACTTC.

The CDR3 region is CASDARTGGSEQYF. DNA of the CDR3: TGTGCCAGCGACGCCAGGACGGGGGGGTCCGAGCAGTACTTC. The chain recombines TRBV2 with TRBJ2-7; TRBD2 agrees at 8 bases. The CDR3 is 14 residues long. CDR1 SNHLY and CDR2 FYNNEI come from the germline V gene. The J segment lost 6 bases and the V segment lost 8 bases, leaving 12 bases of the junction unmatched.

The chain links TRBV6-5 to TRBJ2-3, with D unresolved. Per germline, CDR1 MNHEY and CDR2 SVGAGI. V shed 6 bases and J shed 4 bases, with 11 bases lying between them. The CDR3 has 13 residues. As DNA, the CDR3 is TGTGCCAGCAGCCCCCGGGTGGCAGATACGCAGTATTTT. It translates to CASSPRVADTQYF.

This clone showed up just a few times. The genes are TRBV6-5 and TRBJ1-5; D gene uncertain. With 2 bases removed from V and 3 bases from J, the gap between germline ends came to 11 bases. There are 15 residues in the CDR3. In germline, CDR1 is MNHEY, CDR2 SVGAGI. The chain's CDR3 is CASSYGRGLNQPQHF. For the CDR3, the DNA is TGTGCCAGCAGTTACGGACGGGGTCTCAATCAGCCCCAGCATTTT.

The CDR3 protein is CASSPSRDRAVYNEQFF. The CDR3 DNA is TGTGCCAGCAGCCCTTCCCGGGACAGGGCGGTCTACAATGAGCAGTTCTTC. The V gene is TRBV5-5, the J gene TRBJ2-1; 9 nucleotides line up with TRBD1. Looked up from germline, CDR1 is SGHKS and CDR2 is YYEKEE (reference sequence). The CDR3 totals 17 residues. Germline trimming cut 4 bases from V and 3 bases from J; bases unmatched to any gene: 11.

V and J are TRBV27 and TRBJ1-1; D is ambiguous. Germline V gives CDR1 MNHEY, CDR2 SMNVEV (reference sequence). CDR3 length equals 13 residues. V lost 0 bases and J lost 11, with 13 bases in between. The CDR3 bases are TGTGCCAGCAGTTTATCGATTGGGCCTCCGGCTTTCTTT. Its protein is CASSLSIGPPAFF.

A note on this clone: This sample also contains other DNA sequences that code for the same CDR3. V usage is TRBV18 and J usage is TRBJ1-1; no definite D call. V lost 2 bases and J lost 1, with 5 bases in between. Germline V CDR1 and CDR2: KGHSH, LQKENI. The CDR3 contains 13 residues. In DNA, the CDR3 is TGTGCCAGCTCACCAGCAGGGAACACTGAAGCTTTCTTT. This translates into CASSPAGNTEAFF.

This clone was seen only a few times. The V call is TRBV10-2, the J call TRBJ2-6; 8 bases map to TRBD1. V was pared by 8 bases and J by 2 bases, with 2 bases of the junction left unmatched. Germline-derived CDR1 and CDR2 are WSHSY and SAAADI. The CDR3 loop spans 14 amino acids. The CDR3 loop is CASGTGPGANVLTF. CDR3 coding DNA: TGCGCCAGCGGGACAGGTCCTGGGGCCAACGTCCTGACTTTC.

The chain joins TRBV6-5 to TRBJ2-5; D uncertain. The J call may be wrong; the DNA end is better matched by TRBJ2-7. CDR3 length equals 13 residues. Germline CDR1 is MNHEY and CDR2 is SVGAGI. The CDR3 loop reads CASSPKNLNEQYF. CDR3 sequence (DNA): TGTGCCAGCAGTCCTAAAAACTTAAACGAGCAGTACTTC.

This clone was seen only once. The CDR3 DNA sequence: TGTGCCAGCGGGGGGACTAGTGAGAAAGAGACCCAGTACTTC. This translates into CASGGTSEKETQYF. The chain combines TRBV2 with TRBJ2-5; TRBD2 aligns across 8 bases. V lost 8 bases, J lost 3 bases, and 8 bases stayed unmatched. The V gene's germline CDR1 is SNHLY and CDR2 FYNNEI. The CDR3 length is 14 residues.

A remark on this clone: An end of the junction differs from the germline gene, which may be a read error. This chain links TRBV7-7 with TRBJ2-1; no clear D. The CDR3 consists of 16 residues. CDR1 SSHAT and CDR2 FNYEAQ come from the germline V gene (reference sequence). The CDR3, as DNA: TGTGCTAGCAGCTTAGGTGGTTTCAGGACCTACAATGAGCAGTTCTTC. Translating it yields CASSLGGFRTYNEQFF.

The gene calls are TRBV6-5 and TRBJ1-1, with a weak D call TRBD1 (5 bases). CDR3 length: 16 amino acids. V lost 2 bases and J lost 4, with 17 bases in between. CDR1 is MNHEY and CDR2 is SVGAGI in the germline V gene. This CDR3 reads CASSYGMGGARTEAFF. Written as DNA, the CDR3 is TGTGCCAGCAGTTACGGTATGGGGGGTGCTCGCACTGAAGCTTTCTTT.

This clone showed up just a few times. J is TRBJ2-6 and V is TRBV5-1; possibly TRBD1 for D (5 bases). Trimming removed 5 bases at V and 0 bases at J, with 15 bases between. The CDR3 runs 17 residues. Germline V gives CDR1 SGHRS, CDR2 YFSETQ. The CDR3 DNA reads TGCGCCAGCAGGCAGGGCTTTACGCACTCTGGGGCCAACGTCCTGACTTTC. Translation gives CASRQGFTHSGANVLTF.

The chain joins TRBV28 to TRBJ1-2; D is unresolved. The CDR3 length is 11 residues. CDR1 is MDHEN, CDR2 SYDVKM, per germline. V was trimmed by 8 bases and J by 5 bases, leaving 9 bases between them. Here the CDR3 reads CASGEGYGYTF. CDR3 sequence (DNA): TGTGCCAGCGGGGAGGGATATGGCTACACCTTC.

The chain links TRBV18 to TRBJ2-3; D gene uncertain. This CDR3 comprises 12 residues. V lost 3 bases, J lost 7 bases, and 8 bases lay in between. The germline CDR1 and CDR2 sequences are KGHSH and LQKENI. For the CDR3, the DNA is TGTGCCAGCTCACCGGAGTTTAATACGCAGTATTTT. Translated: CASSPEFNTQYF.